The 27 T cell receptor beta chains below all came from one sample that was sequenced in a study of circulating tumor DNA in untreated peripheral T-cell lymphoma (dated by TCRdb to 2020 to 2023). The library was generated by the immunoSEQ multiplex PCR assay. The table comes from immuneACCESS by way of TCRdb, which keeps in-frame sequences with V and J called. Part of the clones is missing from these tables; in studies checked, under half for an unresolved V gene and the rest for unknown reasons. The sample includes 2,200 or so clones, with 60% to 80% observed a single time. The ten largest account for around 60% of the sample. Sequencing was carried out using tumor tissue. Source of these receptors: a human donor with peripheral T-cell lymphoma.

V gene TRBV9 combines with J gene TRBJ1-4, with D hard to call. The V end was cut by 0 bases, the J end by 4 bases, with 7 bases between. The CDR3 is made up of 14 amino acids. The germline CDR1 and CDR2 sequences are SGDLS and YYNGEE. CDR3 in amino acids: CASSVGQDNEKLFF. CDR3 DNA: TGTGCCAGCAGCGTAGGCCAGGATAATGAAAAACTGTTTTTT.

V and J are TRBV28 and TRBJ1-2; tentative D call: TRBD1 (5 bases). The CDR3 contains 14 residues. Between the trimmed V and J ends, which lost 2 bases and 4 bases, there was a span of 11 bases. Germline V CDR1 and CDR2: MDHEN, SYDVKM. For the CDR3, the DNA is TGTGCCAGCAGTTTAGGCGGGGGAGTCTATGGCTACACCTTC. This translates into CASSLGGGVYGYTF.

CDR3 sequence (DNA): TGTGCCACCAGTAGGAATACAGTTGGGGGGCCTAATGAAAAACTGTTTTTT. This codes for CATSRNTVGGPNEKLFF. The genes are TRBV15 and TRBJ1-4; a weak D match, TRBD1 (6 bases). With 6 bases removed from V and 3 bases from J, the gap between germline ends came to 20 bases. The length of the CDR3 is 17 residues. Germline loops: CDR1 LNHNV, CDR2 YYDKDF (reference sequence).

V usage is TRBV14 and J usage is TRBJ1-1, with unresolved D. The CDR3 sequence is 13 residues long. Per the germline V gene, CDR1 is SGHDN and CDR2 is FVKESK. V lost 2 bases to trimming and J lost 4 bases, with 8 bases between them. CDR3 residues: CASSQSVFTEAFF. The CDR3 DNA sequence: TGTGCCAGCAGCCAATCGGTTTTCACTGAAGCTTTCTTT.

The chain links TRBV30 to TRBJ2-1; D perhaps matches TRBD1 (6 bases). Trimming cost V 0 bases and J 10 bases, with 10 bases left between them. Germline V gene lookup returns CDR1 GTSNPN and CDR2 SVGIG (reference sequence). The CDR3 is 12 residues long. Here the CDR3 DNA reads TGTGCCTGGAGTGTAACGGGGACAGAGCAGTTCTTC. Amino acids: CAWSVTGTEQFF.

J is TRBJ1-1 and V is TRBV18, with 8 bases identical to TRBD1. CDR1 is KGHSH and CDR2 is LQKENI in the germline V gene. Trimming took 4 bases from V and 7 from J; bases not matched to a gene: 5. The CDR3 length is 13 residues. Written as DNA, the CDR3 is TGTGCCAGCTCACTACAGGGGGGAAGTGAAGCTTTCTTT. Translated: CASSLQGGSEAFF. Based on the CDR3 plus reference TRBV18 and TRBJ1-1, the full variable domain is NAGVMQNPRHLVRRRGQEARLRCSPMKGHSHVYWYRQLPEEGLKFMVYLQKENIIDESGMPKERFSAEFPKEGPSILRIQQVVRGDSAAYFCASSLQGGSEAFFGQGTRLTVV.

The chain links TRBV19 to TRBJ1-1; D is unclear. The CDR3 runs to 13 residues. Germline lookup yields CDR1 LNHDA and CDR2 SQIVND (reference sequence). Deletions cut 3 bases from V and 1 base from J, with 6 bases between. DNA for the CDR3: TGTGCCAGTAGTATTTTGGGGAACACTGAAGCTTTCTTT. Translated, it gives CASSILGNTEAFF.

The V gene is TRBV5-1, the J gene TRBJ2-6; D unclear. Trimming removed 2 bases at V and 0 bases at J, with 12 bases between. The V gene's germline CDR1 is SGHRS and CDR2 YFSETQ. CDR3 length equals 17 residues. The CDR3 sequence is CASSLRTPSSGANVLTF. The DNA for the CDR3 is TGCGCCAGCAGCTTRCGGACGCCGAGCTCTGGGGCCAACGTCCTGACTTTC. The variable domain in full, completed from reference TRBV5-1 and TRBJ2-6, reads KAGVTQTPRYLIKTRGQQVTLSCSPISGHRSVSWYQQTPGQGLQFLFEYFSETQRNKGNFPGRFSGRQFSNSRSEMNVSTLELGDSALYLCASSLRTPSSGANVLTFGAGSRLTVL.

The chain is built from TRBV7-2 and TRBJ2-2, with D possibly TRBD2 on 5 matching bases. The V end was cut by 5 bases, the J end by 1 base, with 17 bases between. Germline CDR1 and CDR2: SGHTA and FQGNSA. The CDR3 has 17 residues. CDR3 sequence: CASSQAPAGVNTGELFF. The CDR3 DNA reads TGTGCCAGCAGCCAAGCCCCGGCCGGGGTGAACACCGGGGAGCTGTTTTTT.

This sequence joins TRBV29-1 and TRBJ1-1; perhaps TRBD1 as D (5 bases). V lost 4 bases to trimming and J lost 4 bases, with 13 bases between them. Germline loops: CDR1 SQVTM, CDR2 ANQGSEA. This CDR3 has 13 amino acids. The CDR3: CSVVPSQGTEAFF. The CDR3 DNA follows: TGCAGCGTTGTTCCCTCCCAGGGCACTGAAGCTTTCTTT.

The genes are TRBV5-1 and TRBJ2-1, with 9 bases identical to TRBD2. After removal of 4 bases from V and 4 bases from J, the junction contained 6 bases not matched to a gene. The germline V gene encodes CDR1 SGHRS and CDR2 YFSETQ. CDR3 length: 15 residues. CDR3: CASSQASGAYNEQFF. CDR3 DNA: TGCGCCAGCAGCCAAGCTAGCGGGGCTTACAATGAGCAGTTCTTC.

This clone is deemed medium-sized. Other DNA sequences of this sample code for an identical CDR3. V usage is TRBV19 and J usage is TRBJ1-5; D unresolved. Trimming took 3 bases from V and 2 from J, leaving 2 bases between them. This CDR3 has 12 amino acids. CDR1 LNHDA and CDR2 SQIVND come from the germline V gene (reference sequence). Here the CDR3 reads CASSIGNQPQHF. CDR3 nucleotides: TGTGCCAGTAGTATCGGCAATCAGCCCCAGCATTTT.

This clone is deemed medium-sized (0.01 to 0.1%). The genes are TRBV29-1 and TRBJ2-5; TRBD2 agrees at 8 bases. J gave up 4 bases and V 7 bases, and 5 bases lay outside the gene matches. This CDR3 spans 12 amino acids. The germline V gene encodes CDR1 SQVTM and CDR2 ANQGSEA. The CDR3 region has the DNA TGCAGCGCCTACGGGAGGGGAGAGACCCAGTACTTC. It yields the protein CSAYGRGETQYF.

This sequence joins TRBV11-3 and TRBJ1-2, with D unclear. The length of the CDR3 is 15 residues. Germline lookup yields CDR1 SGHNT and CDR2 YENEEA. The V end lost 7 bases, the J end lost 0 bases, and 15 bases lay between the germline ends. This chain's CDR3 is CASTRTDFTNYGYTF. The CDR3, as DNA: TGTGCCAGCACCCGGACGGATTTCACTAACTATGGCTACACCTTC.

Concerning this clone itself: The junction does not match germline at one end; this may be a read error. The chain employs TRBV16 and TRBJ1-2, with unresolved D. The CDR3 spans 11 residues. Germline lookup yields CDR1 KGHSY and CDR2 FQNENV. CDR3 DNA: TGTGCCAGCAGCCAAAACTTTGGCTACACCTTC. Its translation: CASSQNFGYTF.

The V call is TRBV11-3, the J call TRBJ2-1; D is perhaps TRBD2 (7 bases). Germline V lookup: CDR1 SGHNT, CDR2 YENEEA. V gave up 3 bases and J gave up 6 bases, with 12 bases separating them. CDR3 length: 14 amino acids. This chain's CDR3 is CASSLGASGNEQFF. DNA of the CDR3: TGTGCCAGCAGCTTGGGGGCTAGCGGCAATGAGCAGTTCTTC.

This clone showed up just once. The chain uses TRBV6-8 and TRBJ1-2, with D unresolved. CDR1 and CDR2 from the germline V gene are MNHGY and SAAAGT. V was pared by 4 bases and J by 2 bases, with 11 bases between. The CDR3 loop spans 14 amino acids. CDR3 protein: CASSSRTGNYGYTF. The CDR3 DNA follows: TGTGCCAGCAGTTCCCGGACGGGCAACTATGGCTACACCTTC.

The chain is built from TRBV19 and TRBJ2-7, with 11 nucleotides matching TRBD1. The CDR3 is 14 residues long. V dropped 3 bases and J dropped 6; count of bases not matched to a gene: 4. Looked up from germline, CDR1 is LNHDA and CDR2 is SQIVND (reference sequence). DNA of the CDR3: TGTGCCAGTAGTATCGGACAGGGGGCGGGCGAGCAGTACTTC. It yields the protein CASSIGQGAGEQYF.

The chain links TRBV7-2 to TRBJ2-2; TRBD1 is a possible D gene (6 bases). CDR1 and CDR2 from the germline V gene are SGHTA and FQGNSA. Trimming shortened V by 5 bases and J by 8 bases, and 21 bases separated the two germline ends. The CDR3 is 16 residues long. This chain's CDR3 is CASSPGQGPLPGELFF. The CDR3 nucleotides read TGTGCCAGCAGCCCCGGGCAGGGGCCCCTCCCTGGGGAGCTGTTTTTT.

The rearrangement uses TRBV2 and TRBJ2-7, with a tentative D call TRBD2 (5 bases). Looked up from germline, CDR1 is SNHLY and CDR2 is FYNNEI. This CDR3 spans 12 amino acids. The V end lost 7 bases, the J end lost 2 bases, and 9 bases lay between the germline ends. CDR3 in amino acids: CASKAGPYEQYF. CDR3 nucleotides: TGTGCCAGCAAGGCGGGCCCCTACGAGCAGTACTTC.

The CDR3, as DNA: TGCAGCGTTAGACCCACAGAATACTACGAGCAGTACTTC. It specifies CSVRPTEYYEQYF. This sequence joins TRBV29-1 and TRBJ2-7; unclear D gene. CDR3 size: 13 residues. Germline CDR1 is SQVTM and CDR2 is ANQGSEA. The germline V and J ends were trimmed by 5 bases and 3 bases, with 14 bases remaining between them.

The J gene is TRBJ2-7, the V gene TRBV6-8; D perhaps matches TRBD2 (6 bases). The length of the CDR3 is 15 residues. Germline V gene lookup returns CDR1 MNHGY and CDR2 SAAAGT. The V end lost 7 bases, the J end lost 4 bases, and 20 bases lay between the germline ends. The CDR3 spells CASTYGYGGGYEQYF. The CDR3 DNA reads TGTGCCAGCACCTACGGGTATGGTGGGGGGTACGAGCAGTACTTC.

The V call is TRBV18, the J call TRBJ1-5; a weak D match, TRBD1 (5 bases). The CDR3 is made up of 14 amino acids. Germline V lookup: CDR1 KGHSH, CDR2 LQKENI. V was shortened by 6 bases and J by 7 bases, with 16 bases between the two germline ends. CDR3 region: CASSQGLNDQPQHF. The CDR3 coding sequence is TGTGCCAGCTCCCAGGGCCTCAACGACCAGCCCCAGCATTTT. Together with reference TRBV18 and TRBJ1-5, the CDR3 gives the full variable domain: NAGVMQNPRHLVRRRGQEARLRCSPMKGHSHVYWYRQLPEEGLKFMVYLQKENIIDESGMPKERFSAEFPKEGPSILRIQQVVRGDSAAYFCASSQGLNDQPQHFGDGTRLSIL.

V and J are TRBV11-3 and TRBJ2-2, with a weak D call TRBD2 (5 bases). The V end was cut by 5 bases, the J end by 6 bases, with 13 bases between. CDR3 length: 14 residues. Germline V gives CDR1 SGHNT, CDR2 YENEEA. In nucleotides, the CDR3 is TGTGCCAGCAGCCCTCACCAAGCGGCCGGGGAGCTGTTTTTT. As protein: CASSPHQAAGELFF.

This clone was observed once. The chain has TRBV19 and TRBJ1-2, with a tentative D call TRBD1 (6 bases). Germline V gene data show CDR1 as LNHDA and CDR2 as SQIVND (reference sequence). The ends were cut back, 4 bases at V and 8 bases at J, with 11 bases in the middle. This CDR3 spans 12 amino acids. As DNA, the CDR3 is TGTGCCAGTAGTAAGGGGGAACGGGGCTACACCTTC. Translating gives CASSKGERGYTF.

The rearrangement links TRBV25-1 to TRBJ2-2, with D maybe TRBD2 (5 bases). CDR1 and CDR2 (germline): MGHDK, SYGVNS. This CDR3 comprises 16 residues. Trimming pared 1 base from V and 3 bases from J, leaving 12 bases between. The CDR3 DNA is TGTGCCAGCAGTGAATGGACTCTTTCTGACACCGGGGAGCTGTTTTTT. It translates to CASSEWTLSDTGELFF.

This CDR3 reads CASSPGQGYGYTF. The CDR3 nucleotides are TGTGCCAGCAGCCCCGGACAGGGCTATGGCTACACCTTC. The chain recombines TRBV14 with TRBJ1-2, with TRBD1 matching 8 bases. Germline assignment: CDR1 SGHDN and CDR2 FVKESK. J gave up 4 bases and V 4 bases, and 2 bases lay outside the gene matches. The CDR3 extends over 13 amino acids.